These 21 T cell receptor beta chains share one sample of origin, sequenced in a study of blood T cell repertoires in COVID-19. Some clones are missing from TCRdb's copy, which holds only in-frame ones; the method was immunoSEQ multiplex PCR. Of 65,000 to 95,000 clones in the sample, 70% to 85% are singletons; the top ten hold 20% to 25%. Sequencing was performed on peripheral blood. The receptor set was obtained from a woman aged 50 to 60 with acute or convalescent COVID-19.

V and J are TRBV6-5 and TRBJ2-3, with D perhaps TRBD1 (6 bases). Germline values: CDR1 MNHEY, CDR2 SVGAGI. The CDR3 covers 12 residues. CDR3 sequence reads: CVTKGGLGTQYF. The DNA of the CDR3 is TGTGTAACAAAAGGGGGTTTGGGTACGCAGTATTTT.

This rearrangement joins TRBV19 to TRBJ1-1, with D possibly matching TRBD1 (5 bases). With 5 bases removed from V and 5 bases from J, the gap between germline ends came to 15 bases. The germline V gene encodes CDR1 LNHDA and CDR2 SQIVND (reference sequence). The CDR3 length is 14 residues. The CDR3 protein is CASSVNNRGTEAFF. The CDR3 nucleotides read TGTGCCAGTAGTGTCAACAACCGGGGGACTGAAGCTTTCTTT.

The V and J genes are TRBV5-5 and TRBJ1-1; D call uncertain. The CDR3 sequence is 13 residues long. Between the trimmed V and J ends, which lost 0 bases and 3 bases, there was a span of 6 bases. Germline V gene lookup returns CDR1 SGHKS and CDR2 YYEKEE (reference sequence). The CDR3 coding sequence is TGTGCCAGCAGCTTGGCGGGGTACACTGAAGCTTTCTTT. This codes for CASSLAGYTEAFF.

The chain recombines TRBV5-1 with TRBJ2-3; 10 nucleotides line up with TRBD2. Losses at the gene ends were 0 bases for V and 6 bases for J; bases not matched to a gene: 1. From germline, CDR1 is SGHRS and CDR2 YFSETQ. The CDR3 runs 14 residues. CDR3: CASSLELAGDTQYF. Here the CDR3 DNA reads TGCGCCAGCAGCTTGGAACTAGCGGGGGATACGCAGTATTTT.

V and J are TRBV5-4 and TRBJ2-5; perhaps TRBD1 as D (5 bases). Trimming shortened V by 0 bases and J by 5 bases, and 14 bases separated the two germline ends. There are 15 residues in the CDR3. CDR1 and CDR2 from the germline V gene are SGHNT and YYREEE (reference sequence). The CDR3, as DNA: TGTGCCAGCAGCTTGGGTGGGCAGGGCGGCGAGACCCAGTACTTC. Protein sequence: CASSLGGQGGETQYF. Full variable domain (remainder filled in from reference TRBV5-4 and TRBJ2-5): ETGVTQSPTHLIKTRGQQVTLRCSSQSGHNTVSWYQQALGQGPQFIFQYYREEENGRGNFPPRFSGLQFPNYSSELNVNALELDDSALYLCASSLGGQGGETQYFGPGTRLLVL.

This rearrangement joins TRBV14 to TRBJ2-7; a possible D gene is TRBD1 (5 bases). V gave up 2 bases and J gave up 5 bases, with 7 bases separating them. There are 12 residues in the CDR3. The germline V gene has CDR1 SGHDN and CDR2 FVKESK. CDR3 DNA: TGTGCCAGCAGCCAAACCAGGGACGAGCAGTACTTC. Translation: CASSQTRDEQYF.

The chain has TRBV29-1 and TRBJ2-7; unclear D gene. The ends were cut back, 4 bases at V and 3 bases at J, with 13 bases in the middle. This CDR3 has 13 residues. Germline lookup yields CDR1 SQVTM and CDR2 ANQGSEA. The chain's CDR3 is CSVGFVLGYEQYF. CDR3 sequence (DNA): TGCAGCGTTGGTTTTGTCCTCGGCTACGAGCAGTACTTC.

This CDR3 is CAFGTDYGYTF. The CDR3 DNA reads TGTGCTTTCGGGACAGATTATGGCTACACCTTC. The chain is built from TRBV12-5 and TRBJ1-2; 7 bases are a match to TRBD1. V trimming: 11 bases; J trimming: 5 bases; junction bases outside the gene matches: 5. The CDR3 sequence is 11 residues long. The germline V gene has CDR1 LGHNT and CDR2 FRNRAP.

A single count supports this clone. This chain links TRBV6-5 with TRBJ1-4; D not certain. This CDR3 contains 14 residues. Germline V gene lookup returns CDR1 MNHEY and CDR2 SVGAGI. The V end was cut by 4 bases, the J end by 8 bases, with 14 bases between. The CDR3 DNA is TGTGCCAGCAGTTCCCTGACATTTGACGAAAAACTGTTTTTT. As protein: CASSSLTFDEKLFF.

This sequence joins TRBV5-1 and TRBJ2-7; 8 bases map to TRBD2. The CDR3 spans 15 residues. J gave up 0 bases and V 0 bases, and 2 bases lay outside the gene matches. Germline-derived CDR1 and CDR2 are SGHRS and YFSETQ. For the CDR3, the DNA is TGCGCCAGCAGCTTGGTCGGGGGGGGCTCCTACGAGCAGTACTTC. The encoded protein is CASSLVGGGSYEQYF.

This clone was recorded once. The chain recombines TRBV21-1 with TRBJ2-6; the D call of TRBD1 is as the table states it, not checked on the DNA. TRBV21-1 is annotated as a pseudogene. The CDR3 sequence is 20 residues long. This CDR3 reads CASSKEGGQVFRSGANVLTF. CDR3 coding DNA: TGTGCCAGCAGCAAAGAAGGGGGACAGGTGTTTCGCTCTGGGGCCAACGTCCTGACTTTC.

J is TRBJ2-3 and V is TRBV7-2, with 9 bases matching TRBD2. Germline trimming cut 5 bases from V and 3 bases from J; bases unmatched to any gene: 3. CDR1 SGHTA and CDR2 FQGNSA come from the germline V gene. CDR3 length: 14 residues. As DNA, the CDR3 is TGTGCCAGCAGCAGACTAGCGGTTACAGATACGCAGTATTTT. It yields the protein CASSRLAVTDTQYF.

This chain links TRBV14 with TRBJ1-2; D ambiguous. CDR1 is SGHDN and CDR2 is FVKESK in the germline V gene. The CDR3 totals 16 residues. The germline V and J ends were trimmed by 1 base and 4 bases, with 16 bases remaining between them. CDR3 region: CASSQGGSGVPYGYTF. The CDR3 nucleotides are TGTGCCAGCAGCCAAGGAGGTTCTGGAGTGCCCTATGGCTACACCTTC.

The chain couples TRBV7-9 to TRBJ1-5, with TRBD1 matching over 7 bases. This CDR3 is 15 amino acids long. Germline trimming cut 5 bases from V and 2 bases from J; bases unmatched to any gene: 6. Germline CDR1 is SEHNR and CDR2 is FQNEAQ (reference sequence). CDR3 sequence (DNA): TGTGCCAGCAGCGAAACCACAGGGGGCAATCAGCCCCAGCATTTT. Its protein product is CASSETTGGNQPQHF.

The gene calls are TRBV20-1 and TRBJ2-7; 7 bases align to TRBD2. V gave up 3 bases and J gave up 3 bases; unmatched junction bases: 8. Germline V gene data show CDR1 as DFQATT and CDR2 as SNEGSKA (reference sequence). The CDR3 has 14 residues. This CDR3 is CSASRSGGIYEQYF. CDR3 sequence (DNA): TGCAGTGCTAGTCGGTCGGGGGGTATCTACGAGCAGTACTTC.

This clone was observed a single time. The V call is TRBV19, the J call TRBJ2-3, with 16 bases aligning to TRBD2. The CDR3 covers 17 residues. The V gene end was trimmed by 6 bases and the J gene end by 5 bases; junction bases not matched to a gene: 8. Germline CDR1 LNHDA, CDR2 SQIVND (reference sequence). The CDR3 DNA reads as TGTGCCAGTAGCAGGGGACTAGCGGGAGGGCCCAAAGATACGCAGTATTTT. It yields the protein CASSRGLAGGPKDTQYF. Using reference TRBV19 and TRBJ2-3 for the parts outside the CDR3, the full variable domain is DGGITQSPKYLFRKEGQNVTLSCEQNLNHDAMYWYRQDPGQGLRLIYYSQIVNDFQKGDIAEGYSVSREKKESFPLTVTSAQKNPTAFYLCASSRGLAGGPKDTQYFGPGTRLTVL.

This clone has a single count. The chain has TRBV21-1 and TRBJ2-5; the table's D call, TRBD1, has no DNA check behind it. TRBV21-1 is annotated as a pseudogene. This CDR3 is built from 15 residues. CDR3 residues: CASSLPGTGEETQYF. CDR3 bases: TGTGCCAGCAGCCTCCCCGGGACAGGGGAAGAGACCCAGTACTTC.

V usage is TRBV9 and J usage is TRBJ2-7; TRBD2 agrees at 9 bases. The CDR3 runs 16 residues. Germline CDR1 SGDLS, CDR2 YYNGEE. V was pared by 0 bases and J by 7 bases, with 11 bases of the junction left unmatched. Here the CDR3 reads CASSVVAGGPMGEQYF. DNA of the CDR3: TGTGCCAGCAGCGTAGTTGCGGGAGGGCCGATGGGGGAGCAGTACTTC.

V is TRBV5-1 and J is TRBJ2-1; the D gene is possibly TRBD2 (5 bases). This CDR3 region has 16 residues. The V end lost 0 bases, the J end lost 7 bases, and 17 bases lay between the germline ends. Germline loops: CDR1 SGHRS, CDR2 YFSETQ. The CDR3 DNA reads as TGCGCCAGCAGCTTGGGGTATGCGGGTTATAGAAATGAGCAGTTCTTC. It encodes CASSLGYAGYRNEQFF.

The chain is built from TRBV6-5 and TRBJ2-5; weak D call: TRBD1 (6 bases). V was pared by 0 bases and J by 6 bases, with 17 bases between. Germline CDR1 and CDR2: MNHEY and SVGAGI. This CDR3 is 16 amino acids long. This CDR3 is CASSYSKQTGAKTQYF. The CDR3 DNA is TGTGCCAGCAGTTACTCGAAACAGACAGGCGCAAAGACCCAGTACTTC.

The chain has TRBV24-1 and TRBJ1-2, with 9 bases aligning to TRBD1. V shed 7 bases, J shed 8 bases, and the junction held 7 bases outside the gene matches. Germline V gives CDR1 KGHDR, CDR2 SFDVKD. CDR3 length: 13 residues. CDR3 sequence (DNA): TGTGCCACCAGGGGGACAGGGCTTGGCGGCTACACCTTC. This codes for CATRGTGLGGYTF.